These 5 T cell receptor beta chains were sequenced from one sample in a study of T-cell reconstitution after alpha-beta-depleted transplantation in children. This sample's TCRbeta library carried unique molecular identifier barcodes. Each CDR3 protein gets one entry after TCRdb re-called the PCR reads with MiXCR. Of around 370,000 distinct CDR3 sequences listed, around a tenth are singletons. Material: PBMCs from the stem cell graft donor, obtained from the stem cell graft. These receptors were taken from a human donor who donated a stem cell graft to a child with acute lymphoblastic leukemia.

This clonotype was seen more than once but under ten times. This sequence joins TRBV28 and TRBJ2-2; D perhaps matches TRBD2 (7 bases). The germline gives CDR1 MDHEN, CDR2 SYDVKM. V shed 7 bases and J shed 0 bases, with 24 bases lying between them. CDR3 size: 19 residues. CDR3 nucleotides: TGTGCCAGCACCCTCCCCCGGGGGGCCAGGCGCGCGAACACCGGGGAGCTGTTTTTT. It encodes CASTLPRGARRANTGELFF.

The chain has TRBV7-9 and TRBJ2-3, with D unclear. Germline V gives CDR1 SEHNR, CDR2 FQNEAQ (reference sequence). Deletions cut 5 bases from V and 1 base from J, with 16 bases between. The CDR3 has 16 amino acids. CDR3 in amino acids: CASSQDDVERTDTQYF. CDR3 DNA sequence: TGTGCCAGCAGCCAGGACGATGTGGAGCGCACAGATACGCAGTATTTT.

The rearrangement joins TRBV5-1 to TRBJ2-5; 9 bases are a match to TRBD1. The junction had 10 bases not matched to a gene; V was cut back by 0 bases and J by 4 bases. CDR1 is SGHRS, CDR2 YFSETQ, per germline. The CDR3 contains 17 residues. The CDR3 reads CASSLGNTGGSGETQYF. The CDR3 bases are TGCGCCAGCAGCTTGGGGAATACAGGGGGCTCGGGAGAGACCCAGTACTTC.

This clonotype was counted only a few times. V and J are TRBV7-8 and TRBJ2-7; tentative D call: TRBD1 (5 bases). The germline CDR1 and CDR2 sequences are SGHVS and FQNEAQ. V was shortened by 5 bases and J by 5 bases, with 10 bases between the two germline ends. The CDR3 has 12 amino acids. The CDR3 nucleotides read TGTGCCAGCAGCCCCTGGACAAACGAGCAGTACTTC. Amino acid sequence: CASSPWTNEQYF.

The chain combines TRBV20-1 with TRBJ2-5, with 13 bases identical to TRBD2. CDR1 and CDR2 from the germline V gene are DFQATT and SNEGSKA (reference sequence). V trimming: 0 bases; J trimming: 1 base; junction bases outside the gene matches: 2. This CDR3 has 16 residues. The CDR3 nucleotides read TGCAGTGCTAGAGATCGACTAGCGGGAGGCCAAGAGACCCAGTACTTC. Translation: CSARDRLAGGQETQYF.